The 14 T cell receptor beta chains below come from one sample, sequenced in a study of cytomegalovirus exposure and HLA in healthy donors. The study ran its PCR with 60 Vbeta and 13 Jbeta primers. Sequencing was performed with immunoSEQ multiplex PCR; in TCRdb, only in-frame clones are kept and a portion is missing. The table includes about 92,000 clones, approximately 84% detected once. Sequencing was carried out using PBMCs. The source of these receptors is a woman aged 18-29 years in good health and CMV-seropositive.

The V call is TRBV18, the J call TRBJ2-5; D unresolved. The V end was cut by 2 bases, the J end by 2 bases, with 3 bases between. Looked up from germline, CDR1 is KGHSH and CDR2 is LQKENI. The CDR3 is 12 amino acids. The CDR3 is CASSPTQETQYF. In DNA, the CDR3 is TGTGCCAGCTCACCAACACAAGAGACCCAGTACTTC. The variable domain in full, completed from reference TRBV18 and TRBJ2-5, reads NAGVMQNPRHLVRRRGQEARLRCSPMKGHSHVYWYRQLPEEGLKFMVYLQKENIIDESGMPKERFSAEFPKEGPSILRIQQVVRGDSAAYFCASSPTQETQYFGPGTRLLVL.

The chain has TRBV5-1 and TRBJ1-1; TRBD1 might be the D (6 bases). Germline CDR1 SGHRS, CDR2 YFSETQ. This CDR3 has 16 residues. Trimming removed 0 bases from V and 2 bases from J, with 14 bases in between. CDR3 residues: CASSLARTDGNTEAFF. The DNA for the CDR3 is TGCGCCAGCAGCTTGGCCCGGACAGACGGTAACACTGAAGCTTTCTTT.

In DNA, the CDR3 is TGTGCCAGCAGTGAAGAGGGGCTGAGCTCCTACAATGAGCAGTTCTTC. It is translated as CASSEEGLSSYNEQFF. The V call is TRBV6-1, the J call TRBJ2-1, with D maybe TRBD1 (5 bases). This CDR3 region has 16 residues. Germline assignment: CDR1 MNHNS and CDR2 SASEGT. Trimming pared 1 base from V and 0 bases from J, leaving 10 bases between.

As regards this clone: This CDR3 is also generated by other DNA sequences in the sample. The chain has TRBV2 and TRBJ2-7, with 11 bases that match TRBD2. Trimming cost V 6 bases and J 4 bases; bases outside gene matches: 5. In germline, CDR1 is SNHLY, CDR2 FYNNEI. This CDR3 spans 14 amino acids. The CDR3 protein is CASRDSGRGYEQYF. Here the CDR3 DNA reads TGTGCCAGCAGGGATAGCGGGAGGGGGTACGAGCAGTACTTC.

CDR3 region: CAWSDGGNEKLFF. In DNA form, the CDR3 reads TGTGCCTGGAGTGATGGCGGTAATGAAAAACTGTTTTTT. V and J are TRBV30 and TRBJ1-4; D gene ambiguous. Trimming took 1 base from V and 4 from J, leaving 7 bases between them. The CDR3 has 13 amino acids. Germline CDR1 GTSNPN, CDR2 SVGIG (reference sequence).

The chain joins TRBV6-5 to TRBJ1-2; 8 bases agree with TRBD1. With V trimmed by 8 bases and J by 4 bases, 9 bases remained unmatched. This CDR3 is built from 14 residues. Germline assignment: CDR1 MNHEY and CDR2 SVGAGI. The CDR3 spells CASRSGQAFYGYTF. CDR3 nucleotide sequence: TGTGCCAGCCGGTCGGGACAGGCATTCTATGGCTACACCTTC.

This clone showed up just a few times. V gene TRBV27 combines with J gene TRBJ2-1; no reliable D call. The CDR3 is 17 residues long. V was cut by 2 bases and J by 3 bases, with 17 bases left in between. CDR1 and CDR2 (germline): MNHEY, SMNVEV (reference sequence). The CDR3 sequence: CASSLGPRRFNYNEQFF. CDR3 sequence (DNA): TGTGCCAGCAGTTTAGGCCCACGGCGGTTCAACTACAATGAGCAGTTCTTC.

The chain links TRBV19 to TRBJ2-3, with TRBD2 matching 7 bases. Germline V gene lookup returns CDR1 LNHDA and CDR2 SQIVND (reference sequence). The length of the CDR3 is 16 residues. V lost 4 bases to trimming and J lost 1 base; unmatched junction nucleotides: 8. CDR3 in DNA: TGTGCCAGTAGTACTGCGGGAGTTTGGGGCACAGATACGCAGTATTTT. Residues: CASSTAGVWGTDTQYF. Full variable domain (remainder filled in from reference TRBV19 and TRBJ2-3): DGGITQSPKYLFRKEGQNVTLSCEQNLNHDAMYWYRQDPGQGLRLIYYSQIVNDFQKGDIAEGYSVSREKKESFPLTVTSAQKNPTAFYLCASSTAGVWGTDTQYFGPGTRLTVL.

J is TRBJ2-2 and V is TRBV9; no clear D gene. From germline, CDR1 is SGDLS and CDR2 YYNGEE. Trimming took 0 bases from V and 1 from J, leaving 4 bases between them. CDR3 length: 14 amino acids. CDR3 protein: CASSVDMNTGELFF. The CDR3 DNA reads TGTGCCAGCAGCGTAGATATGAACACCGGGGAGCTGTTTTTT.

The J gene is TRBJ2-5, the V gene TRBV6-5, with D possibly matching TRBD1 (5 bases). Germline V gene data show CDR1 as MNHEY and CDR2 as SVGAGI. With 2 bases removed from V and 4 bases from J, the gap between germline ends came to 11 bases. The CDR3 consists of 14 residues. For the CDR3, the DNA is TGTGCCAGCAGTTACGGCGCAGGGCGAGAGACCCAGTACTTC. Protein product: CASSYGAGRETQYF.

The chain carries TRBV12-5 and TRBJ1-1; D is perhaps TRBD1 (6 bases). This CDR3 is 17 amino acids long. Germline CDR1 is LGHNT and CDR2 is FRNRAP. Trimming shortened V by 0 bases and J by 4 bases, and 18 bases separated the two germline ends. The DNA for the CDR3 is TGTGCTAGTGGTTTGGTTCTGGGACGAGGGGGTACCACTGAAGCTTTCTTT. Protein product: CASGLVLGRGGTTEAFF.

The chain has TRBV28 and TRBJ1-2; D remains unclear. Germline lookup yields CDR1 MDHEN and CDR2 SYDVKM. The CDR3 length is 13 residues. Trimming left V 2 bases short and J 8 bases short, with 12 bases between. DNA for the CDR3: TGTGCCAGCAGTTTAAGCGAAAGCCGGGGCTACACCTTC. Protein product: CASSLSESRGYTF.

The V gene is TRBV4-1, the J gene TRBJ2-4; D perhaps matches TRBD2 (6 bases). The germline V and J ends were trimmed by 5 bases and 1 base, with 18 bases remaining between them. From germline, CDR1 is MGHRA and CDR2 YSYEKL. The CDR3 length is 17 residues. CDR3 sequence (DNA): TGCGCCAGCAGCTCCCGCCCCGGGACTGATGCCAAAAACATTCAGTACTTC. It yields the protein CASSSRPGTDAKNIQYF.

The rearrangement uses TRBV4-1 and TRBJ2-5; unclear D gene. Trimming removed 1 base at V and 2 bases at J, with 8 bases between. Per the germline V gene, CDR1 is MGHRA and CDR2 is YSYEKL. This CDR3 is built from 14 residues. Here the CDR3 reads CASSQVFRQETQYF. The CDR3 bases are TGCGCCAGCAGCCAAGTTTTCCGGCAAGAGACCCAGTACTTC.